These 12 T cell receptor beta chains share one sample of origin, sequenced in a study of blood T cells in healthy people across ages. A J-beta primer mix and a sample-barcoded 5' primer were used in a second PCR of about 7 to 12 cycles. TCRdb passed the 5' RACE reads through MiXCR, listing each CDR3 protein once. The table records about 1.8 million distinct CDR3 sequences, around 50% of them present only once. What was sequenced was blood. All receptors come from a middle-aged woman in good health.

This clonotype appeared once. The chain employs TRBV29-1 and TRBJ2-5, with 10 bases fitting TRBD2. V was clipped by 4 bases and J by 3 bases; unmatched bases: 8. The CDR3 length is 15 residues. The germline V gene encodes CDR1 SQVTM and CDR2 ANQGSEA. This chain's CDR3 is CSVAGLAGGKETQYF. The CDR3 DNA reads TGCAGCGTTGCCGGATTAGCGGGGGGAAAAGAGACCCAGTACTTC.

This sequence joins TRBV10-3 and TRBJ2-5, with D possibly matching TRBD1 (5 bases). V was shortened by 0 bases and J by 5 bases, with 13 bases between the two germline ends. This CDR3 is 15 amino acids long. The germline V gene encodes CDR1 ENHRY and CDR2 SYGVKD. The CDR3 sequence: CAISESTASRETQYF. CDR3 DNA: TGTGCCATCAGTGAGTCGACAGCATCAAGGGAGACCCAGTACTTC.

The chain joins TRBV20-1 to TRBJ1-1; D is uncertain. V was trimmed by 1 base and J by 7 bases, leaving 7 bases between them. The CDR3 spans 11 residues. The germline gives CDR1 DFQATT, CDR2 SNEGSKA (reference sequence). The CDR3 loop reads CSARVAVEAFF. In DNA, the CDR3 is TGCAGTGCTAGAGTCGCTGTTGAAGCTTTCTTT.

This clonotype has a handful of counts. The chain employs TRBV20-1 and TRBJ2-6; D is perhaps TRBD2 (6 bases). V was cut by 1 base and J by 4 bases, with 8 bases left in between. The germline gives CDR1 DFQATT, CDR2 SNEGSKA (reference sequence). This CDR3 comprises 14 residues. The chain's CDR3 is CSARGGVGANVLTF. CDR3 in DNA: TGCAGTGCTAGAGGGGGGGTCGGGGCCAACGTCCTGACTTTC.

The CDR3 coding sequence is TGCAGCGTTGAGGGATCAGGAGGAACGCAGTATTTT. Its translation is CSVEGSGGTQYF. The V call is TRBV29-1, the J call TRBJ2-3; tentatively, D is TRBD2 (5 bases). V was cut by 3 bases and J by 9 bases, with 13 bases left in between. Germline loops: CDR1 SQVTM, CDR2 ANQGSEA. This CDR3 spans 12 amino acids.

The table lists this clonotype with a count of one. The chain links TRBV15 to TRBJ1-1; D unresolved. V was cut by 0 bases and J by 2 bases, with 1 base left in between. This CDR3 region has 12 residues. Looked up from germline, CDR1 is LNHNV and CDR2 is YYDKDF (reference sequence). DNA for the CDR3: TGTGCCACCAGCAGAGATAACACTGAAGCTTTCTTT. Amino acids: CATSRDNTEAFF.

The chain employs TRBV24-1 and TRBJ1-2, with D perhaps TRBD1 (6 bases). The CDR3 sequence is 13 residues long. CDR1 and CDR2 (germline): KGHDR, SFDVKD. The V end lost 6 bases, the J end lost 8 bases, and 15 bases lay between the germline ends. The CDR3 reads CATSSTGTSGYTF. In DNA form, the CDR3 reads TGTGCCACCAGTAGCACAGGGACCTCGGGCTACACCTTC.

The V call is TRBV14, the J call TRBJ2-3, with D uncertain. The CDR3 sequence is 14 residues long. Germline V gene sequence: CDR1 SGHDN, CDR2 FVKESK. V was cut by 0 bases and J by 4 bases, with 8 bases left in between. The CDR3 reads CASSQDSQPDTQYF. CDR3 DNA sequence: TGTGCCAGCAGCCAAGACTCACAACCAGATACGCAGTATTTT.

This sequence joins TRBV27 and TRBJ2-7, with 9 bases that match TRBD2. After removal of 1 base from V and 7 bases from J, the junction contained 8 bases not matched to a gene. The germline CDR1 and CDR2 sequences are MNHEY and SMNVEV (reference sequence). This CDR3 spans 15 amino acids. CDR3 loop: CASSLFAGGPGEQYF. The CDR3 DNA sequence: TGTGCCAGCAGTTTATTCGCGGGGGGGCCGGGGGAGCAGTACTTC.

In regard to this clonotype: With a much larger clone just one base away, this may be a read error. This chain links TRBV29-1 with TRBJ2-3; either TRBD1 or TRBD2 may fit D (7 bases each). Germline CDR1 reads SQVTM; CDR2 reads ANQGSEA. The CDR3 extends over 12 amino acids. Here the CDR3 reads CSVEPGGDTRYF. For the CDR3, the DNA is TGCAGCGTTGAACCAGGGGGGGATACGCGGTATTTT.

The chain combines TRBV27 with TRBJ2-7; D tentatively reads TRBD1 or TRBD2 (5 bases each). This CDR3 has 14 residues. The germline V gene has CDR1 MNHEY and CDR2 SMNVEV (reference sequence). Trimming cost V 1 base and J 2 bases, with 9 bases left between them. The CDR3, as DNA: TGTGCCAGCAGTTTATGGGGGACCACCTACGAGCAGTACTTC. This sequence encodes CASSLWGTTYEQYF.

This clonotype appeared once. The chain joins TRBV20-1 to TRBJ2-4; 12 bases are a match to TRBD2. This CDR3 is built from 19 residues. The V and J ends lost 3 bases and 0 bases, in that order; junction bases with no gene match: 12. In germline, CDR1 is DFQATT, CDR2 SNEGSKA (reference sequence). This CDR3 is CSASLSTSGGPLAKNIQYF. The CDR3 nucleotides read TGCAGTGCTAGCCTTTCGACTAGCGGGGGACCTTTAGCCAAAAACATTCAGTACTTC.